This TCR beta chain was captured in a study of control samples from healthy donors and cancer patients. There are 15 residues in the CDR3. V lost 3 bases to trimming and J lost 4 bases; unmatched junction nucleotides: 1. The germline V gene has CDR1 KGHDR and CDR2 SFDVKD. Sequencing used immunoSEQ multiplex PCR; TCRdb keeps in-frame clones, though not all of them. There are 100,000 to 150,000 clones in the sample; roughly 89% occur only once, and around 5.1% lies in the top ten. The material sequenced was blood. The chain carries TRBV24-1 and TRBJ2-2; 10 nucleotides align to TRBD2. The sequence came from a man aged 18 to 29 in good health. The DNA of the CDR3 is TGTGCCACCAGTGATCAGCGGGGGGGCACCGGGGAGCTGTTTTTT. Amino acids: CATSDQRGGTGELFF.